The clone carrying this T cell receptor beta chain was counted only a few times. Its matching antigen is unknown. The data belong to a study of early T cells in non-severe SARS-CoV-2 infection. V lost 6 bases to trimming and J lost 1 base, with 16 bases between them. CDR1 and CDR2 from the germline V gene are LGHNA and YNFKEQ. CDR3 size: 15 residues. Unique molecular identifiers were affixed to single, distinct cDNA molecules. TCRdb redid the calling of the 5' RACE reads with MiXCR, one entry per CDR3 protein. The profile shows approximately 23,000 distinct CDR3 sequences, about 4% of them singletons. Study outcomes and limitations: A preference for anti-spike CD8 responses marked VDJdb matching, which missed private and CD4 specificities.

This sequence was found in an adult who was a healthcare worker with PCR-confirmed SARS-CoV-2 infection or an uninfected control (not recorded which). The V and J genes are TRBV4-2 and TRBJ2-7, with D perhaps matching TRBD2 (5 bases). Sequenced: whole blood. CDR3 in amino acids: CASSPTGSFSYEQYF. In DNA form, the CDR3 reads TGTGCCAGCAGTCCGACGGGGTCCTTTTCCTACGAGCAGTACTTC.